This T cell receptor (beta chain) was profiled in a study of blood T cell repertoires in COVID-19. Study summary: Samples representing acute and convalescent COVID-19 were sourced from the United States, Italy and Spain. T cells, B-cell-depleted T cells, or PBMCs provided the cDNA or gDNA that served as material.

Trimming removed 2 bases from V and 0 bases from J, with 11 bases in between. CDR1 and CDR2 (germline): SGHRS, YFSETQ. The length of the CDR3 is 15 residues. Authors' processing steps: Nucleated cell number was recorded as an estimate derived from reference gene primer amplification. Sequencing was performed with immunoSEQ multiplex PCR; in TCRdb, only in-frame clones are kept and a portion is missing. V, J and clone size are taken as reported in that table, and D and trimming were inferred from the DNA itself. This sample has about 140,000 clones, with roughly four fifths found just once. The sequenced sample was peripheral blood. The gene calls are TRBV5-1 and TRBJ1-1; D is ambiguous. The sequence was obtained from a woman between 45 and 65 years old with active or convalescent COVID-19. The CDR3 region is CASSFVSGMNTEAFF. CDR3 DNA sequence: TGCGCCAGCAGCTTTGTATCGGGGATGAACACTGAAGCTTTCTTT. Filled out from reference TRBV5-1 and TRBJ1-1, the complete variable domain reads KAGVTQTPRYLIKTRGQQVTLSCSPISGHRSVSWYQQTPGQGLQFLFEYFSETQRNKGNFPGRFSGRQFSNSRSEMNVSTLELGDSALYLCASSFVSGMNTEAFFGQGTRLTVV.